This entry lists 22 T cell receptor beta chains sequenced from one sample in a study of Ad26.COV2.S vaccination and SARS-CoV-2 variants. Using immunoSEQ multiplex PCR, the repertoire was profiled, and TCRdb retains in-frame clones only, with some absent. The sample lists roughly 510,000 clones, around nine tenths seen once, with more than 10% in the top ten. Treatment: roughly 18 received Ad26.COV2.S at low or high dose, single or two shots; 5 received placebo; per-sample allocation not given. Sampling occurred on day 63 after the first vaccine or placebo injection. Sequencing used peripheral blood, obtained in a trial of Ad26.COV2.S vaccine versus placebo. These receptors were obtained from a person aged 18 to 65 who received the Ad26.COV2.S COVID-19 vaccine or a placebo.

About this clone: Other DNA sequences of this sample code for an identical CDR3. The chain uses TRBV28 and TRBJ1-6, with a tentative D call TRBD1 (6 bases). Trimming shortened V by 6 bases and J by 7 bases, and 13 bases separated the two germline ends. Germline CDR1 MDHEN, CDR2 SYDVKM. The CDR3 runs to 14 residues. CDR3 residues: CASSPGAGNSPLHF. DNA of the CDR3: TGTGCCAGCAGCCCAGGGGCGGGAAATTCACCCCTCCACTTT.

The CDR3 DNA follows: TGTGCCAGCTCACCAGGCCCACGGATCTCCTACAATGAGCAGTTCTTC. It codes for CASSPGPRISYNEQFF. This rearrangement joins TRBV18 to TRBJ2-1; D call uncertain. CDR3 size: 16 residues. CDR1 and CDR2 (germline): KGHSH, LQKENI. V lost 2 bases and J 0 bases, leaving 11 bases between the germline ends.

The V gene is TRBV7-2, the J gene TRBJ2-1; D is perhaps TRBD2 (7 bases). The ends were cut back, 2 bases at V and 7 bases at J, with 15 bases in the middle. The CDR3 covers 15 residues. CDR1 SGHTA and CDR2 FQGNSA come from the germline V gene. CDR3 sequence reads: CASSLITGGQNEQFF. The CDR3 nucleotides read TGTGCCAGCAGCTTAATAACGGGAGGACAGAATGAGCAGTTCTTC.

This rearrangement joins TRBV6-4 to TRBJ1-2; 7 bases are shared with TRBD1. V was clipped by 3 bases and J by 1 base; unmatched bases: 8. Germline V lookup: CDR1 MRHNA, CDR2 SNTAGT. This CDR3 region has 16 residues. The CDR3 nucleotides read TGTGCCAGCAGTGATCGTCTGAGGACAGGTAACTATGGCTACACCTTC. Residues: CASSDRLRTGNYGYTF.

This chain joins TRBV30 and TRBJ1-3; D unclear. This CDR3 has 15 amino acids. Germline CDR1 GTSNPN, CDR2 SVGIG (reference sequence). The V end was cut by 5 bases, the J end by 0 bases, with 14 bases between. Written as DNA, the CDR3 is TGTGCCTGGGGGAGAACGGGGAACTCTGGAAACACCATATATTTT. This codes for CAWGRTGNSGNTIYF.

V usage is TRBV2 and J usage is TRBJ2-3; 13 bases map to TRBD2. This CDR3 comprises 16 residues. V lost 6 bases to trimming and J lost 2 bases; unmatched junction nucleotides: 5. Per the germline V gene, CDR1 is SNHLY and CDR2 is FYNNEI. In nucleotides, the CDR3 is TGTGCCAGCAGCACACTAGCGGGAGGGATCACAGATACGCAGTATTTT. It translates to CASSTLAGGITDTQYF.

This chain joins TRBV28 and TRBJ1-5; D gene unclear. The CDR3 runs 13 residues. Germline lookup yields CDR1 MDHEN and CDR2 SYDVKM. V shed 1 base and J shed 3 bases, with 4 bases lying between them. The CDR3 DNA reads as TGTGCCAGCAGTTTATCGTTCAATCAGCCCCAGCATTTT. Protein sequence: CASSLSFNQPQHF.

CDR3 sequence reads: CASSKRLGWSNQPQHF. The CDR3 bases are TGTGCCAGCAGCAAAAGGTTGGGTTGGAGCAATCAGCCCCAGCATTTT. This chain joins TRBV6-2 or TRBV6-3 and TRBJ1-5; D not certain. The CDR3 extends over 16 amino acids. CDR1 is MNHEY, CDR2 SVGEGT, per germline. Trimming stripped 6 bases from V and 1 base from J, with 16 bases between.

The chain links TRBV5-4 to TRBJ2-7; tentatively, D is TRBD2 (6 bases). V lost 0 bases, J lost 0 bases, and 13 bases lay in between. The CDR3 extends over 16 amino acids. Germline V gene sequence: CDR1 SGHNT, CDR2 YYREEE (reference sequence). The CDR3 bases are TGTGCCAGCAGCTTGGGGGGGGTAGGGAGCTCCTACGAGCAGTACTTC. It translates to CASSLGGVGSSYEQYF.

Only a few counts were recorded for this clone. This chain connects TRBV9 to TRBJ1-2, with D possibly matching TRBD1 (6 bases). The V end was cut by 4 bases, the J end by 4 bases, with 17 bases between. In germline, CDR1 is SGDLS, CDR2 YYNGEE. The length of the CDR3 is 15 residues. In DNA, the CDR3 is TGTGCCAGCAGCCCAAGACAGGATGGAATCTATGGCTACACCTTC. This gives the protein CASSPRQDGIYGYTF.

This clone was observed a handful of times. The V gene is TRBV11-3, the J gene TRBJ2-1; no reliable D call. This CDR3 has 15 residues. Trimming pared 0 bases from V and 0 bases from J, leaving 6 bases between. Per germline, CDR1 SGHNT and CDR2 YENEEA. CDR3 protein: CASSLDPSSYNEQFF. CDR3 nucleotides: TGTGCCAGCAGCTTAGATCCCAGCTCCTACAATGAGCAGTTCTTC.

The chain uses TRBV5-8 and TRBJ1-2, with TRBD1 matching over 7 bases. The CDR3 has 13 residues. CDR1 and CDR2 from the germline V gene are SGHTS and YDEGEE. J lost 8 bases, V lost 4 bases, and 8 bases had no gene match. Here the CDR3 reads CASSPVRGEGYTF. For the CDR3, the DNA is TGTGCCAGCAGCCCCGTCAGGGGGGAGGGCTACACCTTC.

V gene TRBV7-2 combines with J gene TRBJ1-4, with a possible D match to TRBD1 (5 bases). V was cut by 4 bases and J by 8 bases, with 17 bases left in between. This CDR3 contains 15 residues. Germline loops: CDR1 SGHTA, CDR2 FQGNSA. The chain's CDR3 is CASSSEGLGTEKLFF. For the CDR3, the DNA is TGTGCCAGCAGCTCCGAGGGTCTCGGGACCGAAAAACTGTTTTTT.

Only one count was recorded for this clone. The rearrangement links TRBV24-1 to TRBJ2-2; D uncertain. This CDR3 has 13 amino acids. CDR1 is KGHDR and CDR2 is SFDVKD in the germline V gene. V was clipped by 0 bases and J by 7 bases, with 5 bases between them. The CDR3 DNA reads as TGTGCCACCAGTGATTTGCTTATCGGGGAGCTGTTTTTT. The encoded protein is CATSDLLIGELFF.

This chain links TRBV24-1 with TRBJ2-2; D is ambiguous. This CDR3 region has 14 residues. V lost 5 bases to trimming and J lost 6 bases, with 12 bases between them. The germline V gene has CDR1 KGHDR and CDR2 SFDVKD. CDR3 in DNA: TGTGCCACCAGTGGTCACCCTTTGGCCGGGGAGCTGTTTTTT. Protein sequence: CATSGHPLAGELFF.

This clone occurred once. The J gene is TRBJ2-1, the V gene TRBV12-2; whether TRBD2, the table's D call, matches the DNA was not checked. TRBV12-2 is flagged as a pseudogene. This CDR3 region has 17 residues. CDR3 in DNA: TGTGCAAGTCGTGCTAGCGTACCCTACAGCTCCTACAATGAGCAGTTCTTC. Amino acids: CASRASVPYSSYNEQFF.

The chain joins TRBV19 to TRBJ1-5; 7 bases agree with TRBD1. The CDR3 is made up of 14 amino acids. V gave up 6 bases and J gave up 3 bases; unmatched junction bases: 5. CDR1 and CDR2 (germline): LNHDA, SQIVND (reference sequence). CDR3 residues: CASRPGQDNQPQHF. CDR3 in DNA: TGTGCCAGTAGGCCTGGACAGGACAATCAGCCCCAGCATTTT.

This clone was observed a few times. This rearrangement joins TRBV6-1 to TRBJ2-2, with 13 positions matching TRBD2. Per the germline V gene, CDR1 is MNHNS and CDR2 is SASEGT. Germline trimming cut 4 bases from V and 6 bases from J; bases unmatched to any gene: 17. This CDR3 has 20 amino acids. The CDR3: CASSARTSGRRNRAAGELFF. The CDR3 DNA reads as TGTGCCAGCAGTGCGCGGACTAGCGGGAGACGAAACCGCGCCGCCGGGGAGCTGTTTTTT.

The chain's CDR3 is CASNRETGELFF. The CDR3 DNA reads as TGTGCCAGCAACAGGGAAACCGGGGAGCTGTTTTTT. The chain couples TRBV28 to TRBJ2-2, with D maybe TRBD1 (6 bases). The CDR3 length is 12 residues. Per germline, CDR1 MDHEN and CDR2 SYDVKM. The V end was cut by 7 bases, the J end by 5 bases, with 8 bases between.

The CDR3: CASSIPLSGNTIYF. CDR3 sequence (DNA): TGTGCCAGTAGTATACCCTTGTCCGGAAACACCATATATTTT. This chain joins TRBV19 and TRBJ1-3; D remains ambiguous. Germline loops: CDR1 LNHDA, CDR2 SQIVND (reference sequence). V was clipped by 2 bases and J by 4 bases, with 9 bases between them. The CDR3 sequence is 14 residues long.

The chain couples TRBV19 to TRBJ2-2; 9 bases map to TRBD2. The CDR3 covers 17 residues. With V trimmed by 3 bases and J by 4 bases, 9 bases remained unmatched. Germline V gene data show CDR1 as LNHDA and CDR2 as SQIVND (reference sequence). CDR3 amino acids: CASSMGVAGAGTGELFF. In DNA, the CDR3 is TGTGCCAGTAGTATGGGAGTAGCGGGAGCTGGCACCGGGGAGCTGTTTTTT.

CDR3 sequence: CASSVGGGGTNTGELFF. CDR3 DNA: TGTGCCAGCAGCGTAGGAGGGGGAGGAACTAACACCGGGGAGCTGTTTTTT. The chain carries TRBV9 and TRBJ2-2; D assignment may be TRBD1 or TRBD2 (6 bases each). Germline V gene lookup returns CDR1 SGDLS and CDR2 YYNGEE. The CDR3 is 17 residues long. Trimming took 0 bases from V and 2 from J, leaving 14 bases between them.